The source of this T cell receptor (beta chain) is a study of cytomegalovirus exposure and HLA in healthy donors. There are 13 residues in the CDR3. Trimming pared 0 bases from V and 15 bases from J, leaving 16 bases between. Germline CDR1 reads SGHDN; CDR2 reads FVKESK. Study observations and caveats: Reports state that TCR beta sequences accurately predicted most subjects' HLA-A and HLA-B alleles. Later, an analysis showed that TCR beta chains associated with HLA were more clonally expanded than others that were equally common. Sequencing depth roughly uniform across donors was assumed in presence/absence analyses.

As to this clone: Its antigen remains unknown.

Despite likely unrecorded immune exposures, the donors were nominally healthy at the time of sampling. PCR used 60 Vbeta primers and 13 Jbeta primers. The assay was immunoSEQ multiplex PCR, and TCRdb's table has in-frame clones only and misses some. Here the sample spans 150,000 to 200,000 clones, approximately 88% being singletons. The receptor's source is a boy younger than 18 in good health and CMV-seronegative. The sequencing sample was made of PBMCs. The J gene is TRBJ2-3, the V gene TRBV14; tentatively, D is TRBD2 (7 bases). The CDR3: CASSQDLGGPVYF. The CDR3 bases are TGTGCCAGCAGCCAAGATCTGGGGGGGCCGGTCTATTTT.